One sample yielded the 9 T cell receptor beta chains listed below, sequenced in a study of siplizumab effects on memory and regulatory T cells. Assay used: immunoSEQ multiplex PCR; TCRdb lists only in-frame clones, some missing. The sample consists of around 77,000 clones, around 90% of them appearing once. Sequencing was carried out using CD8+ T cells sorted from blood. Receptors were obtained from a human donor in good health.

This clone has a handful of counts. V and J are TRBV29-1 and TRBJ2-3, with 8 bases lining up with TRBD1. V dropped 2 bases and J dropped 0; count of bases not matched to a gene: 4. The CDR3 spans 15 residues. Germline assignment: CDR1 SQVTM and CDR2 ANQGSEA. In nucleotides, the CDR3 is TGCAGCGTTGAATCTGACAGGGGCAGCACAGATACGCAGTATTTT. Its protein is CSVESDRGSTDTQYF.

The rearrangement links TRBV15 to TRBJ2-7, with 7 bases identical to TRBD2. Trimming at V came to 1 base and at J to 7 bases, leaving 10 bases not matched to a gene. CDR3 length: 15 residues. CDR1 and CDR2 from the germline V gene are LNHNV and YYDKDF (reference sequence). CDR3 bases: TGTGCCACCAGCAGAGGGGAGGGACGGGGAGGGGAGCAGTACTTC. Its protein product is CATSRGEGRGGEQYF.

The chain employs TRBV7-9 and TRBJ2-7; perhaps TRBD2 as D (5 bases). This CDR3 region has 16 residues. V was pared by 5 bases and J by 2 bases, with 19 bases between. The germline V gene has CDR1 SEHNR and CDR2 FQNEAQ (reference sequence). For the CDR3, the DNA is TGTGCCAGCAGCCCCCCTTTGAGGGAGCTAACCTACGAGCAGTACTTC. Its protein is CASSPPLRELTYEQYF.

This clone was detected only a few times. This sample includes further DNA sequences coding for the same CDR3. The CDR3 region is CASSPGLSYEQYF. The DNA for the CDR3 is TGTGCCAGCAGCCCGGGACTCTCCTACGAGCAGTACTTC. The chain joins TRBV7-9 to TRBJ2-7; D perhaps matches TRBD2 (6 bases). CDR3 length equals 13 residues. V was shortened by 5 bases and J by 0 bases, with 8 bases between the two germline ends. The germline CDR1 and CDR2 sequences are SEHNR and FQNEAQ (reference sequence).

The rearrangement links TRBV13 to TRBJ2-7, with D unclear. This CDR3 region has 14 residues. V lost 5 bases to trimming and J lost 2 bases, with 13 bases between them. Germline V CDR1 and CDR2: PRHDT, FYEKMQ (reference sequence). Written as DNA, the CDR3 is TGTGCCAGCAGCCAGCAGGTTATAGCCTACGAGCAGTACTTC. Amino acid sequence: CASSQQVIAYEQYF.

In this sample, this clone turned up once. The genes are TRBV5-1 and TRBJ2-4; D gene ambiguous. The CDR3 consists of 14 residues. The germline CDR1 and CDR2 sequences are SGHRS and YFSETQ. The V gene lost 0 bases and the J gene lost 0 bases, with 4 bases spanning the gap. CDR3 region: CASSLAGAKNIQYF. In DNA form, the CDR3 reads TGCGCCAGCAGCTTGGCCGGAGCCAAAAACATTCAGTACTTC.

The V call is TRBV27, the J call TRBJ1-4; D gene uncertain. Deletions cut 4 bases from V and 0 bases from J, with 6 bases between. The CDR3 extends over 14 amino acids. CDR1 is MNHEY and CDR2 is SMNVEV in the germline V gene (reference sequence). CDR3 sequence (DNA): TGTGCCAGCAGTTATCATGCAACTAATGAAAAACTGTTTTTT. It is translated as CASSYHATNEKLFF.

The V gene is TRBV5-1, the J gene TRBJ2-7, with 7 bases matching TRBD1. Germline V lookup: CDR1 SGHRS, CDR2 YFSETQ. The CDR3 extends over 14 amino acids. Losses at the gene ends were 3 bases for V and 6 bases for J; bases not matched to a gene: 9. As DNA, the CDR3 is TGCGCCAGCAGCTGGGCAACAGGGGCGAGCGAGCAGTACTTC. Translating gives CASSWATGASEQYF.

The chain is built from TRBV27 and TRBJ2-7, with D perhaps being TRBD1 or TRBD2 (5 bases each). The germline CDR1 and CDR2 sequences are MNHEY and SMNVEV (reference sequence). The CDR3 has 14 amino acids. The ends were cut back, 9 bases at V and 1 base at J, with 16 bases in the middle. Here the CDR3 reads CASEVRGVSYEQYF. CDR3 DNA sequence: TGTGCCAGTGAGGTCCGAGGGGTATCCTACGAGCAGTACTTC.